What follows describes a single T cell receptor beta chain. Antigen specificity is unknown. This record comes from a study of a mutant IDH1 vaccine in newly diagnosed glioma. Study-level background: Eight vaccinations went to patients in weeks 1, 3, 5, 7, 11, 15, 19, 23. Standard pretreatment was either radiotherapy, temozolomide, or, for most, radiochemotherapy with temozolomide. Beginning 4-6 weeks after radiotherapy alone, or with temozolomide cycles, vaccination took place.

Germline loops: CDR1 SGHTA, CDR2 FQGNSA. The V end was cut by 1 base, the J end by 4 bases, with 8 bases between. The CDR3 is 14 residues long. Profiling relied on immunoSEQ multiplex PCR, and the TCRdb table lists in-frame clones only, not all of them. The sample has fewer than 45,000 clones, about 91% seen once; the top ten hold about 3.9%. The time point was: week 23, last vaccination. The content of each vaccine dose was 300 ug of mutant IDH1 20-mer peptide, and topical imiquimod accompanied it. Donor tumors were new WHO grade 3 or 4 IDH1-mutant, ATRX-lost astrocytomas. The rearrangement uses TRBV7-2 and TRBJ1-5; D is unclear. The source of this sequence is a man over 45 with glioma. Specimen: PBMCs, collected from a glioma patient whose treatment included an IDH1 peptide vaccine. For the CDR3, the DNA is TGTGCCAGCAGCTTAGAAGGGTCTAATCAGCCCCAGCATTTT. It encodes CASSLEGSNQPQHF.